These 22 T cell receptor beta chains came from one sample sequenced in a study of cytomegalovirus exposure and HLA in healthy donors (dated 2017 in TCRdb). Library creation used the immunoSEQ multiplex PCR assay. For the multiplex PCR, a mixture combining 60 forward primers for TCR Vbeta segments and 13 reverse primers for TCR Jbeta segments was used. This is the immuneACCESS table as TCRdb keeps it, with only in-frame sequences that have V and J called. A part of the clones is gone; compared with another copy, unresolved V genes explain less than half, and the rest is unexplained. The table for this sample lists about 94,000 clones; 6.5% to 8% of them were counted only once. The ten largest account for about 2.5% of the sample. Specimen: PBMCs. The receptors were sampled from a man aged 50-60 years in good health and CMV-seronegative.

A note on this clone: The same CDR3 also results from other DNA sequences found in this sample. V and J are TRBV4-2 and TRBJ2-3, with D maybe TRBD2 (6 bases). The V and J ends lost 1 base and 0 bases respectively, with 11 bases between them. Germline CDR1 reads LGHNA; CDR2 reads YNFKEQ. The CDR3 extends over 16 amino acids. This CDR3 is CASSQASGTSTDTQYF. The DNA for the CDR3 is TGTGCCAGCAGCCAAGCTTCCGGGACTAGCACAGATACGCAGTATTTT.

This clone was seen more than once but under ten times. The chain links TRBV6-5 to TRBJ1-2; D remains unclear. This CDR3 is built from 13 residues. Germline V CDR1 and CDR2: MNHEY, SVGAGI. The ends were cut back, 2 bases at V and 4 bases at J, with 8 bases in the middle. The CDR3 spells CASSYQRGYGYTF. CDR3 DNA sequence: TGTGCCAGCAGTTACCAACGGGGCTATGGCTACACCTTC.

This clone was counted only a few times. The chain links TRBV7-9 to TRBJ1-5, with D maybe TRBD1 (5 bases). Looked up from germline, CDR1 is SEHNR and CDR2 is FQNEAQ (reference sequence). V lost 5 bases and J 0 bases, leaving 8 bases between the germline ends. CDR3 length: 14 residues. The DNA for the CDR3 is TGTGCCAGCAGCGCAGGGAATAGCAATCAGCCCCAGCATTTT. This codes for CASSAGNSNQPQHF.

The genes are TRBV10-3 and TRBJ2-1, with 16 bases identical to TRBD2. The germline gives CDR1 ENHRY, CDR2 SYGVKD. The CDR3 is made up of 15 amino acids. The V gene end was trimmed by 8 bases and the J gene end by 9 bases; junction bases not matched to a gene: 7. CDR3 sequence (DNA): TGTGCCATCTCAGGGACTAGCGGGAGGGGTGGTGAGCAGTTCTTC. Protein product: CAISGTSGRGGEQFF.

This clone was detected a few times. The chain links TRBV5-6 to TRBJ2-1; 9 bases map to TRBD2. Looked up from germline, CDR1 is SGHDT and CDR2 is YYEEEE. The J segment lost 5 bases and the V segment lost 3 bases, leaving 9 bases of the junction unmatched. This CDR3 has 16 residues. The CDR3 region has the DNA TGTGCCAGCAGCTCTAAGCCTGGACTAGCGAACAATGAGCAGTTCTTC. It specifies CASSSKPGLANNEQFF.

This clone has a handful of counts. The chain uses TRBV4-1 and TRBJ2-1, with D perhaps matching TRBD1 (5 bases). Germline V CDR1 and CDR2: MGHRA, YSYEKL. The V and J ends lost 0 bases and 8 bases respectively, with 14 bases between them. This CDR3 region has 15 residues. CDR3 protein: CASSQEWAGIDEQFF. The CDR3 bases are TGCGCCAGCAGCCAAGAGTGGGCAGGGATCGATGAGCAGTTCTTC.

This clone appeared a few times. CDR3 sequence (DNA): TGTGCCACCAGCACCCGACTAGCGGGGGGAAATACGCAGTATTTT. Translation gives CATSTRLAGGNTQYF. V gene TRBV15 combines with J gene TRBJ2-3; TRBD2 matches 13 bases. The CDR3 loop spans 15 amino acids. With V trimmed by 4 bases and J by 7 bases, 5 bases remained unmatched. Germline CDR1 reads LNHNV; CDR2 reads YYDKDF (reference sequence).

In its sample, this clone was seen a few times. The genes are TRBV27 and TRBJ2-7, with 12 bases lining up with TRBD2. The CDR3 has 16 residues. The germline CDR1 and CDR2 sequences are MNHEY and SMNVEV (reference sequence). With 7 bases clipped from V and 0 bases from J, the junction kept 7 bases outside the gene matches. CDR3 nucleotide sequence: TGTGCCAGCACCTTTTTGACTAGCGGGGGCTCCTACGAGCAGTACTTC. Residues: CASTFLTSGGSYEQYF.

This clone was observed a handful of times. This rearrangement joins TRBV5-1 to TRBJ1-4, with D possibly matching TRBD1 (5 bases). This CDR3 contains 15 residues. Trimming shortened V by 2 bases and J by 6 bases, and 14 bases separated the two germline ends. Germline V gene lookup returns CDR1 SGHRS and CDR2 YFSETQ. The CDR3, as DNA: TGCGCCAGCAGCTTCCAGGGCGGCGGAGATGAAAAACTGTTTTTT. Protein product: CASSFQGGGDEKLFF.

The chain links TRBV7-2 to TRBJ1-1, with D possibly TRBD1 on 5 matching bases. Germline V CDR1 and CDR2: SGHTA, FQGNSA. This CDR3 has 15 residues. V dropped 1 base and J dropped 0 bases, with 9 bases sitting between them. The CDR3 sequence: CASSLDAGLNTEAFF. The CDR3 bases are TGTGCCAGCAGCTTAGATGCAGGGCTGAACACTGAAGCTTTCTTT.

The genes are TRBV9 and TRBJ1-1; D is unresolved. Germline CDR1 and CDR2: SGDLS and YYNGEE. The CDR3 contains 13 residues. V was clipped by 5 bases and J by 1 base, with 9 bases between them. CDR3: CASSIQPNTEAFF. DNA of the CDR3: TGTGCCAGCAGTATACAGCCGAACACTGAAGCTTTCTTT.

CDR3 in amino acids: CASSPVGTGYDTQYF. DNA of the CDR3: TGTGCCAGCAGCCCGGTAGGAACAGGGTACGATACGCAGTATTTT. The V and J genes are TRBV28 and TRBJ2-3; D perhaps matches TRBD1 (6 bases). The CDR3 is 15 amino acids. Germline V gene data show CDR1 as MDHEN and CDR2 as SYDVKM. V was shortened by 6 bases and J by 6 bases, with 19 bases between the two germline ends.

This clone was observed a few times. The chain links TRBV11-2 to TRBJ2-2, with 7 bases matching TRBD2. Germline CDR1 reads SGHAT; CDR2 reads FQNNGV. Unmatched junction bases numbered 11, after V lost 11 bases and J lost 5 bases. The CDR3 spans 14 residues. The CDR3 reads CAGSLAAGTGELFF. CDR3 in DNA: TGTGCCGGATCTCTAGCGGCGGGGACCGGGGAGCTGTTTTTT.

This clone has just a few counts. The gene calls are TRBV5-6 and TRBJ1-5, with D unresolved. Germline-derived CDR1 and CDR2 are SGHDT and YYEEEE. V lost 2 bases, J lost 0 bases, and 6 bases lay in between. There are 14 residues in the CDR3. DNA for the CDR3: TGTGCCAGCAGCTTTCGGGTTAGCAATCAGCCCCAGCATTTT. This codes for CASSFRVSNQPQHF.

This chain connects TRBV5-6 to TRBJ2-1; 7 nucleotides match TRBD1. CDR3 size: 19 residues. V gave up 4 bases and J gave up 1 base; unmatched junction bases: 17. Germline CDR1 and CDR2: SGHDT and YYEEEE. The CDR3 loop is CASSPTPGQHVVSYNEQFF. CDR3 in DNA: TGTGCCAGCAGCCCCACACCGGGACAGCACGTAGTTTCCTACAATGAGCAGTTCTTC.

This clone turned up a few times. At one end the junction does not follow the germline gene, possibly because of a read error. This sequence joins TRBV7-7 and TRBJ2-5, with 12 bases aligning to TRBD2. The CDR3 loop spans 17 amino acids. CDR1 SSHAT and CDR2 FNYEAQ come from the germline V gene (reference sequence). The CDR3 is CASSPTPLLAGGETQYF. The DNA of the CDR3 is TGTGCTAGCAGCCCAACGCCCCTCCTAGCGGGAGGGGAGACCCAGTACTTC.

CDR3 loop: CASTPGTHRNQPQHF. CDR3 coding DNA: TGTGCCAGCACACCCGGGACACATCGCAATCAGCCCCAGCATTTT. The chain joins TRBV6-1 to TRBJ1-5, with D possibly TRBD1 on 6 matching bases. Germline CDR1 reads MNHNS; CDR2 reads SASEGT. The CDR3 contains 15 residues. Between the trimmed V and J ends, which lost 7 bases and 2 bases, there was a span of 15 bases.

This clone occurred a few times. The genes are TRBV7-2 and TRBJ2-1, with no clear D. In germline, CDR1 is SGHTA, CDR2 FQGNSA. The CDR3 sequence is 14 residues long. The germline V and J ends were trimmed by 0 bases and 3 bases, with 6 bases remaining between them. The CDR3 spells CASSLALYYNEQFF. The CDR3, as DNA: TGTGCCAGCAGCTTAGCGCTCTACTACAATGAGCAGTTCTTC.

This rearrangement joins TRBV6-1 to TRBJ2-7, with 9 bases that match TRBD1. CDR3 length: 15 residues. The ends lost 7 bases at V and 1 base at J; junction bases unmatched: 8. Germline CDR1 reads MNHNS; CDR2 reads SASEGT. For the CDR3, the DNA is TGTGCCAGCAACCTTGACAGGGGGGGATCCTACGAGCAGTACTTC. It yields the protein CASNLDRGGSYEQYF.

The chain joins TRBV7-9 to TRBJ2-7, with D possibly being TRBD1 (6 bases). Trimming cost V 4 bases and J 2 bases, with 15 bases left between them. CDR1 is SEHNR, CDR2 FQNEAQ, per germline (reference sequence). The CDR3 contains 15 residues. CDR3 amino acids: CASSSGVGSTYEQYF. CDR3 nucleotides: TGTGCCAGCAGCTCAGGGGTAGGTTCAACCTACGAGCAGTACTTC.

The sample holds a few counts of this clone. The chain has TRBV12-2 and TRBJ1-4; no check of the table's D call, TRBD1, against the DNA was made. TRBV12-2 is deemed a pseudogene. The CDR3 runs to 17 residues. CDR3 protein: CASRLRPLQGGKEKLFF. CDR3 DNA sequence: TGTGCAAGTCGCTTGAGGCCCCTACAGGGGGGGAAGGAAAAACTGTTTTTT.

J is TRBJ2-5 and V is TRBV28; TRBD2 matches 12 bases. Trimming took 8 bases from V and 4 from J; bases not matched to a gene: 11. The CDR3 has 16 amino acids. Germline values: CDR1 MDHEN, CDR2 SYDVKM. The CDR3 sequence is CASRRLAGGSGETQYF. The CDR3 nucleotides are TGTGCCAGCCGGCGGCTAGCGGGAGGGTCGGGAGAGACCCAGTACTTC.